The rows below give T cell receptor beta chains drawn from one sample of a study of blood T cells in healthy people across ages. MiXCR, applied by TCRdb to the 5' RACE reads, yields one record per CDR3 protein. The sample records about 830,000 distinct CDR3 sequences, 60% to 80% being singletons. Sequencing was done on a sample of blood. The receptors here all came from a man younger than 45 in good health. Both conserved end residues are part of each CDR3. A D gene is named only where the DNA matches it firmly. Size values are once, few and many counts, or a class for expanded clones, and some rows have none.

>.|TRBD2|TRBJ2-5|TRBV28
TGTGCCGGCAGTTTATCACCCGGGGGGGCCCAGTACTTC
CAGSLSPGGAQYF
>few|TRBD2|TRBJ2-5|TRBV13
TGTGCCAGCAGCTTAAGGGCTAGCGGGGGGGAGACCCAGTACTTC
CASSLRASGGETQYF
>few|TRBD2|TRBJ2-5|TRBV12-3/TRBV12-4
TGTGCCAGCAGTTTAGTCCCCCGAGCGGGGGGACAAGAGACCCAGTACTTC
CASSLVPRAGGQETQYF
>.|TRBD1|TRBJ2-1|TRBV6-2/TRBV6-3
TGTGCCAGCAGCCTCACTACAGGGGGCGCGTTAAATGAGCAGTTCTTC
CASSLTTGGALNEQFF
>.|.|TRBJ2-7|TRBV21-1
TGTGCCAGCAGCAATGAGGATTGGGAGGGCGAGCAGTACTTC
CASSNEDWEGEQYF
>.|.|TRBJ2-3|TRBV27
TGTGCCTGCAGTATGAACACAGATACGCAGTATTTT
CACSMNTDTQYF
>few|TRBD1|TRBJ2-7|TRBV28
TGTGCCAGCAATTGGGACAGGGAGACCTACGAGCAGTACTTC
CASNWDRETYEQYF
>few|.|TRBJ2-3|TRBV7-6
TGTGCCAGCAGGGAGGGCGGCACAGATACGCAGTATTTT
CASREGGTDTQYF
>.|.|TRBJ2-7|TRBV6-5
TGTGCCAGCAGTTACTCGGAGGACAGATCCTACGAGCAGTACTTC
CASSYSEDRSYEQYF
>.|TRBD1|TRBJ2-7|TRBV29-1
TGCAGCGTTGGCAGGGGGCGCGGGGACGAGCAGTACTTC
CSVGRGRGDEQYF
>.|.|TRBJ1-2|TRBV4-3
TGCGCCAGCAGCCCCTCCCTGGGCTATGGCTACACCTTC
CASSPSLGYGYTF
>.|.|TRBJ2-4|TRBV28
TGTGCCAGCAGTTTATTCTTCGGTAGCCAGGACATTCAGTACTTC
CASSLFFGSQDIQYF
>.|.|TRBJ2-2|TRBV2
TGTGCCAGCAGTGAAATCACCGGGGAGCTGTTTTTT
CASSEITGELFF
>.|TRBD2|TRBJ2-4|TRBV20-1
TGCAGTGCTAGAGAGGAAGGGACTAGCTGGGAGCAGTACTTC
CSAREEGTSWEQYF
>.|TRBD2|TRBJ2-1|TRBV7-2
TGTGCCAGCAGCTTACCTCAGACTAGCGGGGGGCGCTCCTACAATGAGCAGTTCTTC
CASSLPQTSGGRSYNEQFF